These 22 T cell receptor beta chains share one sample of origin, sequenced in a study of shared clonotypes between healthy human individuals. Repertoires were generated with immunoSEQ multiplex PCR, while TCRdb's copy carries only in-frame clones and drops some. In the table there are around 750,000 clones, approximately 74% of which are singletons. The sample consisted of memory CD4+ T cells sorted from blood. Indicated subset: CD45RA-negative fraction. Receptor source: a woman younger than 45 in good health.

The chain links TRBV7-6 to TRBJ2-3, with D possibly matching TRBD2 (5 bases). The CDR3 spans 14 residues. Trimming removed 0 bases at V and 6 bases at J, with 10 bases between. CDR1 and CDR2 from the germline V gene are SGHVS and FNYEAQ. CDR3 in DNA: TGTGCCAGCAGCTTAGCGGGAGTCACGGATACGCAGTATTTT. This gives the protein CASSLAGVTDTQYF.

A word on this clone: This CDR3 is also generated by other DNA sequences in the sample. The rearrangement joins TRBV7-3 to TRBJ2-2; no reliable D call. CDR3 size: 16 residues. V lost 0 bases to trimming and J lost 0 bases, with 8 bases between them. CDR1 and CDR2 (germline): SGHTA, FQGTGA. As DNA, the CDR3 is TGTGCCAGCAGCTTAACGGGCAGTCCGAACACCGGGGAGCTGTTTTTT. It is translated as CASSLTGSPNTGELFF.

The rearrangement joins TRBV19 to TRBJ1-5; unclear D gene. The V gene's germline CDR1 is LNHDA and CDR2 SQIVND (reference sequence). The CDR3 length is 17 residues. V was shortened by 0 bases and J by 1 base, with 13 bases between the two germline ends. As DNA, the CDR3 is TGTGCCAGTAGTATAGACTCCTCGACCCGGAGCAATCAGCCCCAGCATTTT. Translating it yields CASSIDSSTRSNQPQHF.

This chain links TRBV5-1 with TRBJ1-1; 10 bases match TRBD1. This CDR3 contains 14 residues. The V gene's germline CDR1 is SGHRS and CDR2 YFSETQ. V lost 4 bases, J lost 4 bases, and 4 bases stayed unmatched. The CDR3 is CASSVGQGGTEAFF. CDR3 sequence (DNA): TGCGCCAGCAGCGTCGGACAGGGGGGCACTGAAGCTTTCTTT.

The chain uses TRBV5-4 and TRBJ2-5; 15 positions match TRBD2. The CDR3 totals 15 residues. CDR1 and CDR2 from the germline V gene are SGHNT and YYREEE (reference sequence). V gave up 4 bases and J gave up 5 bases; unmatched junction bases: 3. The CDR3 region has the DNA TGTGCCAGCAGCGGGACTAGCGGGAGGTGGGAGACCCAGTACTTC. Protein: CASSGTSGRWETQYF.

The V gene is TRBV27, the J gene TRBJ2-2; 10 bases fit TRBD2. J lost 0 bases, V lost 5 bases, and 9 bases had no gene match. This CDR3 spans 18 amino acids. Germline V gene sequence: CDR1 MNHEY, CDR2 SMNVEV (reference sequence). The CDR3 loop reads CASSRRSGRPSNTGELFF. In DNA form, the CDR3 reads TGTGCCAGCAGTCGCCGTAGCGGGAGGCCTTCGAACACCGGGGAGCTGTTTTTT.

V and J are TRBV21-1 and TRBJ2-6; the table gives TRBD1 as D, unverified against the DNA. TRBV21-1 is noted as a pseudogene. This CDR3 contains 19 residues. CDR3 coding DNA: TGTGCCAGCAGCAAAGGAAAACTCAGGGGGCCCTCTGGGGCCAACGTCCTGACTTTC. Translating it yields CASSKGKLRGPSGANVLTF.

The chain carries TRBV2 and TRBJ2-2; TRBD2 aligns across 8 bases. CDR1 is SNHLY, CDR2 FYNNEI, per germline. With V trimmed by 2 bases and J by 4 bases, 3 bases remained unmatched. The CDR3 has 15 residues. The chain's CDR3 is CASSETAGATGELFF. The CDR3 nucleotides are TGTGCCAGCAGTGAAACAGCGGGAGCCACCGGGGAGCTGTTTTTT.

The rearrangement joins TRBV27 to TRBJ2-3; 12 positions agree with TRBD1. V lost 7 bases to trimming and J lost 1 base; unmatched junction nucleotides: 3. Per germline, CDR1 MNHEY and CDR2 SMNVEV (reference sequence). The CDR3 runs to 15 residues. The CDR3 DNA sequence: TGTGCCAGCAAGGGACAGGGGGCGGGCACAGATACGCAGTATTTT. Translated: CASKGQGAGTDTQYF.

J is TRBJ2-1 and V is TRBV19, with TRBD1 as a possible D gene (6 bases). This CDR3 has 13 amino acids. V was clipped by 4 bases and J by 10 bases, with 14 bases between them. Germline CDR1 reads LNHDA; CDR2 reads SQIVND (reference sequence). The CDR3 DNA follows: TGTGCCAGTAGTAAAAACCAGGGACACGAGCAGTTCTTC. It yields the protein CASSKNQGHEQFF.

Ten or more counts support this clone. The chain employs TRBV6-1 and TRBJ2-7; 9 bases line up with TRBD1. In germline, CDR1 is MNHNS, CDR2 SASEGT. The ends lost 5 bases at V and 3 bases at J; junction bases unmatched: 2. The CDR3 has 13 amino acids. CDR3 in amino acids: CASSPTGGYEQYF. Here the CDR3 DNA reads TGTGCCAGCAGTCCGACAGGGGGCTACGAGCAGTACTTC.

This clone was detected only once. The CDR3 coding sequence is TGCGCCAGCAGACAACGGCAAGCGCAGTTCTTC. This sequence encodes CASRQRQAQFF. The chain couples TRBV23-1 to TRBJ2-1; D not certain. TRBV23-1 falls under the ORF class, with uncertain function. The V end lost 6 bases, the J end lost 12 bases, and 12 bases lay between the germline ends. The CDR3 is 11 amino acids.

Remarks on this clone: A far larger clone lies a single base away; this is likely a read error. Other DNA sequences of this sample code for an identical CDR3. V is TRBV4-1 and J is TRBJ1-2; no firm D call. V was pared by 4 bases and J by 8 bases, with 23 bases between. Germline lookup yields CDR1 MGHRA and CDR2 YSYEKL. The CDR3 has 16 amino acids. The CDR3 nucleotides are TGCGCCAGCAGCCGAGGTGAAGGGTCGGGAGGACGCGGCTACACCTTC. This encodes CASSRGEGSGGRGYTF.

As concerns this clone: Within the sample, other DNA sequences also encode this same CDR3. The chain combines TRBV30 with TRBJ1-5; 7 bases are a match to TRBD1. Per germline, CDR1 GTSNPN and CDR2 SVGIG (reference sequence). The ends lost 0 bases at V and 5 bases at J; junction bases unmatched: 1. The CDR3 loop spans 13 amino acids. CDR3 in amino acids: CAWSVQGDQPQHF. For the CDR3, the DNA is TGTGCCTGGAGTGTTCAGGGGGATCAGCCCCAGCATTTT. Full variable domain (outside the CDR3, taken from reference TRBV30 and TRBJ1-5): SQTIHQWPATLVQPVGSPLSLECTVEGTSNPNLYWYRQAAGRGLQLLFYSVGIGQISSEVPQNLSASRPQDRQFILSSKKLLLSDSGFYLCAWSVQGDQPQHFGDGTRLSIL.

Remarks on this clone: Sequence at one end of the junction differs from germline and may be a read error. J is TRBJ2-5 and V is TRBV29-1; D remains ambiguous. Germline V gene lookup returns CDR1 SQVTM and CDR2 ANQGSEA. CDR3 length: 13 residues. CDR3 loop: CSVVSQRQEIQYF. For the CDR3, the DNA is TGCAGCGTTGTGTCCCAGCGCCAAGAGATCCAGTACTTC.

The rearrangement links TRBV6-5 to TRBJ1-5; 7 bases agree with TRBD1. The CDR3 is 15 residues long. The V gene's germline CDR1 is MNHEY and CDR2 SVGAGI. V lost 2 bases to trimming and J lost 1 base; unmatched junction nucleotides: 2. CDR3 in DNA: TGTGCCAGCAGTTACGGCAGGGGGAGCAATCAGCCCCAGCATTTT. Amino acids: CASSYGRGSNQPQHF.

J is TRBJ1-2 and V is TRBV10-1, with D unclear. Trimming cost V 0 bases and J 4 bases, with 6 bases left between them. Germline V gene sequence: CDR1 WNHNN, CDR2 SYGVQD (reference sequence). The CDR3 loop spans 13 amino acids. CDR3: CASSESLGYGYTF. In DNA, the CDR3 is TGCGCCAGCAGTGAGTCGCTCGGCTATGGCTACACCTTC.

This CDR3 reads CSAASQVETQYF. The CDR3 DNA reads as TGCAGCGCCGCCTCGCAGGTGGAGACCCAGTACTTC. This rearrangement joins TRBV29-1 to TRBJ2-5; D not resolved. The germline V gene has CDR1 SQVTM and CDR2 ANQGSEA. The CDR3 contains 12 residues. Trimming pared 7 bases from V and 5 bases from J, leaving 14 bases between.

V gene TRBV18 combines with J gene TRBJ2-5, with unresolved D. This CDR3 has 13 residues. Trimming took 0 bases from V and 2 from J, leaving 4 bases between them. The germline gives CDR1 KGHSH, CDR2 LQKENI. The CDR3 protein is CASSPPEQETQYF. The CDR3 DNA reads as TGTGCCAGCTCACCACCGGAACAAGAGACCCAGTACTTC.

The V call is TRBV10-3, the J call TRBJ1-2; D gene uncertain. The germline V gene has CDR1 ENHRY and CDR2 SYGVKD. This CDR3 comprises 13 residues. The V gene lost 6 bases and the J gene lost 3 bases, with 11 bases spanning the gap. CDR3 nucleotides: TGTGCCATCAGCCCGGAGGACGACTATGGCTACACCTTC. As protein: CAISPEDDYGYTF.

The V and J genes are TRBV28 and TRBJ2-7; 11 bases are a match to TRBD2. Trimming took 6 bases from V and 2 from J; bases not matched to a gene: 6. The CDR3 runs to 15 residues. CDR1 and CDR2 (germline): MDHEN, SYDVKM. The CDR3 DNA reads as TGTGCCAGCAGGAGCACTAGCGGGAGTGCCTACGAGCAGTACTTC. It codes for CASRSTSGSAYEQYF.

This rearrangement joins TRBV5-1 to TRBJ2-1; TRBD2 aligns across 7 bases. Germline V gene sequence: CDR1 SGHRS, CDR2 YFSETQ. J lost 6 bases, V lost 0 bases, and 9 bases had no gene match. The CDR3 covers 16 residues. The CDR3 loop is CASSLVGLAEGNEQFF. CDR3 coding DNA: TGCGCCAGCAGCTTGGTAGGCCTAGCGGAGGGCAATGAGCAGTTCTTC. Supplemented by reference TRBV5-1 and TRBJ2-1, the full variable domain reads KAGVTQTPRYLIKTRGQQVTLSCSPISGHRSVSWYQQTPGQGLQFLFEYFSETQRNKGNFPGRFSGRQFSNSRSEMNVSTLELGDSALYLCASSLVGLAEGNEQFFGPGTRLTVL.